Listed here are 31 T cell receptor beta chains from one sample, sequenced in a study of T cell responses to AZD1222 COVID-19 vaccine. Some clones are missing from TCRdb's copy, which holds only in-frame ones; the method was immunoSEQ multiplex PCR. The sample records 30,000 to 35,000 clones, about nine tenths being singletons. The sequencing here drew on peripheral blood, taken on day 0 of AZD1222 vaccination. The receptors derive from an adult in good health.

The J gene is TRBJ2-2, the V gene TRBV6-5; no clear D gene. V lost 6 bases to trimming and J lost 10 bases, with 15 bases between them. CDR1 and CDR2 (germline): MNHEY, SVGAGI. The CDR3 is 13 residues long. This CDR3 is CASRIRSDAELFF. CDR3 coding DNA: TGTGCCAGCAGGATTAGGTCCGATGCGGAGCTGTTTTTT.

The V gene is TRBV29-1, the J gene TRBJ1-1, with TRBD1 matching 9 bases. CDR3 length equals 12 residues. The J segment lost 6 bases and the V segment lost 7 bases, leaving 6 bases of the junction unmatched. Germline V gene data show CDR1 as SQVTM and CDR2 as ANQGSEA. CDR3 amino acids: CSARTGVAEAFF. The CDR3 DNA reads as TGCAGCGCCAGGACAGGGGTTGCTGAAGCTTTCTTT.

The chain uses TRBV6-5 and TRBJ2-5; 10 bases are shared with TRBD2. V was clipped by 7 bases and J by 2 bases; unmatched bases: 7. The CDR3 has 15 amino acids. Looked up from germline, CDR1 is MNHEY and CDR2 is SVGAGI. As DNA, the CDR3 is TGTGCCAGCACCGATAGCGGGGGGACTCAAGAGACCCAGTACTTC. It encodes CASTDSGGTQETQYF.

The chain couples TRBV5-1 to TRBJ2-6, with D unresolved. The germline V and J ends were trimmed by 2 bases and 3 bases, with 9 bases remaining between them. Germline V gene lookup returns CDR1 SGHRS and CDR2 YFSETQ. CDR3 length: 15 residues. The CDR3 protein is CASSLVGLGANVLTF. The CDR3 nucleotides read TGCGCCAGCAGCTTAGTAGGGCTTGGGGCCAACGTCCTGACTTTC.

Here the CDR3 DNA reads TGTGCCAGTAGTGAAGAAGGGGGTTATAGCAATCAGCCCCAGCATTTT. This encodes CASSEEGGYSNQPQHF. The J gene is TRBJ1-5, the V gene TRBV19, with a tentative D call TRBD1 (6 bases). From germline, CDR1 is LNHDA and CDR2 SQIVND (reference sequence). This CDR3 contains 16 residues. The V gene lost 5 bases and the J gene lost 0 bases, with 14 bases spanning the gap.

The V and J genes are TRBV2 and TRBJ2-7; TRBD2 matches 7 bases. J gave up 6 bases and V 4 bases, and 9 bases lay outside the gene matches. The CDR3 contains 14 residues. Germline CDR1 SNHLY, CDR2 FYNNEI. The CDR3: CASSVGGSVREQYF. The CDR3 DNA reads as TGTGCCAGCAGTGTGGGGGGGTCGGTGCGCGAGCAGTACTTC.

This chain joins TRBV27 and TRBJ2-2; D is unresolved. With 7 bases removed from V and 5 bases from J, the gap between germline ends came to 14 bases. This CDR3 is built from 14 residues. Per germline, CDR1 MNHEY and CDR2 SMNVEV (reference sequence). CDR3 DNA sequence: TGTGCCAGCAAGGGATCCCCTGGGACCGGGGAGCTGTTTTTT. Protein product: CASKGSPGTGELFF.

This clone was seen only a few times. The CDR3 DNA sequence: TGTGCCAGCAGTTACTCTAAGGGGGCACCCTCCACTGAAGCTTTCTTT. This encodes CASSYSKGAPSTEAFF. The chain couples TRBV6-2 or TRBV6-3 to TRBJ1-1, with 7 bases matching TRBD1. V shed 0 bases, J shed 4 bases, and the junction held 8 bases outside the gene matches. The CDR3 runs to 16 residues. Germline-derived CDR1 and CDR2 are MNHEY and SVGEGT.

This sequence joins TRBV19 and TRBJ1-2; a possible D gene is TRBD1 (5 bases). V dropped 3 bases and J dropped 8 bases, with 10 bases sitting between them. This CDR3 has 12 amino acids. CDR1 and CDR2 (germline): LNHDA, SQIVND (reference sequence). CDR3 sequence: CASSIEGAGYTF. The CDR3 DNA reads as TGTGCCAGTAGTATCGAAGGGGCCGGCTACACCTTC.

The chain employs TRBV9 and TRBJ2-2, with D perhaps matching TRBD1 (5 bases). Looked up from germline, CDR1 is SGDLS and CDR2 is YYNGEE. V lost 0 bases, J lost 8 bases, and 14 bases lay in between. The CDR3 runs 15 residues. The CDR3 here is CASSVVSGMAGELFF. Written as DNA, the CDR3 is TGTGCCAGCAGCGTAGTGTCAGGGATGGCTGGGGAGCTGTTTTTT. The variable domain in full, completed from reference TRBV9 and TRBJ2-2, reads DSGVTQTPKHLITATGQRVTLRCSPRSGDLSVYWYQQSLDQGLQFLIQYYNGEERAKGNILERFSAQQFPDLHSELNLSSLELGDSALYFCASSVVSGMAGELFFGEGSRLTVL.

This chain connects TRBV7-2 to TRBJ1-6, with unresolved D. The CDR3 is 13 residues long. Germline CDR1 is SGHTA and CDR2 is FQGNSA. Trimming removed 4 bases at V and 9 bases at J, with 10 bases between. CDR3 DNA: TGTGCCAGCAGCTCGGGCGGGTTTTCACCCCTCCACTTT. Protein product: CASSSGGFSPLHF.

The chain is built from TRBV11-2 and TRBJ1-1; 9 bases fit TRBD1. The CDR3 has 15 amino acids. Looked up from germline, CDR1 is SGHAT and CDR2 is FQNNGV. The ends lost 7 bases at V and 4 bases at J; junction bases unmatched: 10. The CDR3 nucleotides are TGTGCCAGCACCCGGGACAGGGCCGAGGGCACTGAAGCTTTCTTT. Its translation is CASTRDRAEGTEAFF.

The V gene is TRBV3-1 (or the pseudogene TRBV3-2), the J gene TRBJ1-2, with D tentatively TRBD1 (5 bases). The germline V gene has CDR1 LGHDT and CDR2 YNNKEL (reference sequence). Trimming pared 0 bases from V and 4 bases from J, leaving 9 bases between. The length of the CDR3 is 14 residues. CDR3 nucleotide sequence: TGTGCCAGCAGCCAAGATGGGGCGGGCTATGGCTACACCTTC. Residues: CASSQDGAGYGYTF.

This clone has a single count. The genes are TRBV2 and TRBJ1-4, with D tentatively TRBD1 (6 bases). The CDR3 consists of 13 residues. Trimming took 8 bases from V and 3 from J, leaving 10 bases between them. CDR1 and CDR2 (germline): SNHLY, FYNNEI. The CDR3 here is CASLQGPNEKLFF. Here the CDR3 DNA reads TGTGCCAGCTTACAGGGCCCTAATGAAAAACTGTTTTTT.

J is TRBJ1-1 and V is TRBV11-2; the D is unclear. Trimming removed 2 bases at V and 6 bases at J, with 10 bases between. This CDR3 region has 13 residues. Germline V gene data show CDR1 as SGHAT and CDR2 as FQNNGV. CDR3 bases: TGTGCCAGCAGCTTATGGGTATTGGCTGAAGCTTTCTTT. This encodes CASSLWVLAEAFF. The full variable domain, its missing parts supplied by reference TRBV11-2 and TRBJ1-1, is EAGVAQSPRYKIIEKRQSVAFWCNPISGHATLYWYQQILGQGPKLLIQFQNNGVVDDSQLPKDRFSAERLKGVDSTLKIQPAKLEDSAVYLCASSLWVLAEAFFGQGTRLTVV.

The CDR3 region is CASSLSGGADSPLHF. The CDR3 nucleotides are TGTGCCAGCAGTTTATCCGGGGGCGCGGATTCACCCCTCCACTTT. The chain uses TRBV27 and TRBJ1-6; D possibly corresponds to TRBD1 (6 bases). CDR1 is MNHEY, CDR2 SMNVEV, per germline (reference sequence). The CDR3 runs 15 residues. V was trimmed by 0 bases and J by 8 bases, leaving 11 bases between them.

The V call is TRBV6-2 or TRBV6-3, the J call TRBJ2-2; 7 bases align to TRBD2. This CDR3 contains 15 residues. Unmatched junction bases numbered 11, after V lost 6 bases and J lost 7 bases. Looked up from germline, CDR1 is MNHEY and CDR2 is SVGEGT. The CDR3 spells CASSQGLGYGGELFF. In DNA, the CDR3 is TGTGCCAGCAGCCAAGGACTAGGGTATGGCGGGGAGCTGTTTTTT.

The chain uses TRBV7-2 and TRBJ2-7; D may be TRBD2 (6 bases). Germline V gene data show CDR1 as SGHTA and CDR2 as FQGNSA. The V gene lost 4 bases and the J gene lost 2 bases, with 15 bases spanning the gap. The length of the CDR3 is 15 residues. CDR3 sequence (DNA): TGTGCCAGCAGCTGGAGGGACTCTTCCCCCTACGAGCAGTACTTC. Translated, it gives CASSWRDSSPYEQYF.

The V call is TRBV27, the J call TRBJ2-1; D is ambiguous. From germline, CDR1 is MNHEY and CDR2 SMNVEV (reference sequence). CDR3 size: 17 residues. The V gene lost 3 bases and the J gene lost 5 bases, with 20 bases spanning the gap. As DNA, the CDR3 is TGTGCCAGCAGTTTTTACACCCGAGGTTCTTTCGACAATGAGCAGTTCTTC. Protein sequence: CASSFYTRGSFDNEQFF.

The chain uses TRBV7-2 and TRBJ1-1, with D uncertain. Trimming removed 1 base at V and 1 base at J, with 7 bases between. Germline values: CDR1 SGHTA, CDR2 FQGNSA. There are 14 residues in the CDR3. CDR3 sequence reads: CASSLGAANTEAFF. The CDR3 coding sequence is TGTGCCAGCAGCTTAGGAGCAGCGAACACTGAAGCTTTCTTT.

The chain has TRBV12-3 or TRBV12-4 and TRBJ2-3; D gene ambiguous. The CDR3 extends over 12 amino acids. Trimming cost V 7 bases and J 6 bases, with 11 bases left between them. The CDR3 sequence: CASTSFGDTQYF. In nucleotides, the CDR3 is TGTGCCAGCACCTCCTTTGGGGATACGCAGTATTTT.

The CDR3 loop reads CASSSRTGGSSPLHF. The CDR3 coding sequence is TGTGCCAGTAGTTCCCGGACAGGAGGAAGCTCACCCCTCCACTTT. The rearrangement uses TRBV19 and TRBJ1-6; TRBD1 agrees at 7 bases. Germline-derived CDR1 and CDR2 are LNHDA and SQIVND (reference sequence). After removal of 5 bases from V and 10 bases from J, the junction contained 11 bases not matched to a gene. The CDR3 has 15 amino acids.

The chain uses TRBV5-1 and TRBJ1-1; perhaps TRBD1 as D (5 bases). The CDR3 is 12 residues long. Trimming pared 5 bases from V and 1 base from J, leaving 6 bases between. Germline V CDR1 and CDR2: SGHRS, YFSETQ. The DNA for the CDR3 is TGCGCCAGCAGGACAGCGAACACTGAAGCTTTCTTT. It is translated as CASRTANTEAFF.

The genes are TRBV7-9 and TRBJ1-1; D gene unclear. CDR1 and CDR2 from the germline V gene are SEHNR and FQNEAQ (reference sequence). Trimming took off 2 bases at V and 10 bases at J, with 5 bases between the two ends. The CDR3 contains 10 residues. Here the CDR3 DNA reads TGTGCCAGCAGCTTAATGACAGCTTTCTTT. Translation: CASSLMTAFF. Drawing the rest from reference TRBV7-9 and TRBJ1-1, the complete variable domain is DTGVSQNPRHKITKRGQNVTFRCDPISEHNRLYWYRQTLGQGPEFLTYFQNEAQLEKSRLLSDRFSAERPKGSFSTLEIQRTEQGDSAMYLCASSLMTAFFGQGTRLTVV.

This chain joins TRBV12-3 or TRBV12-4 and TRBJ2-1; D is undetermined. Trimming cost V 7 bases and J 7 bases, with 11 bases left between them. The length of the CDR3 is 12 residues. The DNA of the CDR3 is TGTGCCAGCACTTTGGTCCGGAATGAGCAGTTCTTC. Amino acid sequence: CASTLVRNEQFF.

This clone has a handful of counts. This chain uses TRBV5-4 with TRBJ2-2; D gene unclear. The CDR3 is 15 residues long. V was shortened by 0 bases and J by 3 bases, with 9 bases between the two germline ends. Germline CDR1 SGHNT, CDR2 YYREEE (reference sequence). CDR3 DNA: TGTGCCAGCAGCTTGGGACCGCGGTACACCGGGGAGCTGTTTTTT. Residues: CASSLGPRYTGELFF.

The genes are TRBV7-9 and TRBJ2-4; D is ambiguous. V lost 5 bases and J lost 12, with 14 bases in between. Germline V gene lookup returns CDR1 SEHNR and CDR2 FQNEAQ (reference sequence). The CDR3 contains 12 residues. The CDR3 sequence is CASSRETGNQYF. The CDR3 nucleotides are TGTGCCAGCAGCCGTGAAACCGGTAATCAGTACTTC.

The chain uses TRBV6-2 or TRBV6-3 and TRBJ1-2, with 7 bases that match TRBD1. The ends lost 6 bases at V and 0 bases at J; junction bases unmatched: 7. The length of the CDR3 is 15 residues. CDR1 MNHEY and CDR2 SVGEGT come from the germline V gene. CDR3 residues: CASSKGQRPNYGYTF. Written as DNA, the CDR3 is TGTGCCAGCAGCAAGGGACAGAGGCCTAACTATGGCTACACCTTC.

The rearrangement uses TRBV19 and TRBJ1-5; no firm D call. V shed 3 bases and J shed 5 bases, with 11 bases lying between them. Per the germline V gene, CDR1 is LNHDA and CDR2 is SQIVND (reference sequence). The CDR3 runs to 14 residues. CDR3 bases: TGTGCCAGTAGTATTGGGGTGACCCATCAGCCCCAGCATTTT. This codes for CASSIGVTHQPQHF.

The chain has TRBV7-2 and TRBJ1-1, with D perhaps matching TRBD1 (5 bases). There are 13 residues in the CDR3. The germline V gene encodes CDR1 SGHTA and CDR2 FQGNSA. Deletions cut 1 base from V and 10 bases from J, with 13 bases between. In nucleotides, the CDR3 is TGTGCCAGCAGCTTAGAGCAGGGTGGACGAGCTTTCTTT. Its protein is CASSLEQGGRAFF.

The chain combines TRBV7-9 with TRBJ2-1; D uncertain. This CDR3 region has 12 residues. Germline loops: CDR1 SEHNR, CDR2 FQNEAQ (reference sequence). Trimming shortened V by 5 bases and J by 3 bases, and 5 bases separated the two germline ends. CDR3 nucleotide sequence: TGTGCCAGCAGCCCTGACTACAATGAGCAGTTCTTC. Protein sequence: CASSPDYNEQFF.